This TCR beta chain was recorded in a study of cytomegalovirus exposure and HLA in healthy donors. Whole-study results and caveats: Presence/absence analyses assumed roughly uniform sequencing depth across donors, which may not hold. TCR beta chain V- and J-gene trimming was linked, in a later analysis, to a missense variant in DCLRE1C.

With 2 bases clipped from V and 9 bases from J, the junction kept 0 bases outside the gene matches. The germline gives CDR1 MNHEY, CDR2 SMNVEV (reference sequence). The CDR3 is 13 residues long. This clone has only one observation. What it recognizes is unknown. PCR involved 60 Vbeta and 13 Jbeta primers. Only in-frame clones appear in the TCRdb table, and some are missing; sequencing was by immunoSEQ multiplex PCR. The sample lists 150,000 to 200,000 clones, around 84% seen once, with 1.5% to 2% in the top ten. This clonotype was sampled from a woman aged 18 to 35 in good health and CMV-seronegative. The chain is built from TRBV27 and TRBJ1-6; TRBD1 matches at 8 bases. Sequences were obtained from PBMCs. CDR3 nucleotide sequence: TGTGCCAGCAGTTTAACAGGGGGTTCACCCCTCCACTTT. Amino acid sequence: CASSLTGGSPLHF.